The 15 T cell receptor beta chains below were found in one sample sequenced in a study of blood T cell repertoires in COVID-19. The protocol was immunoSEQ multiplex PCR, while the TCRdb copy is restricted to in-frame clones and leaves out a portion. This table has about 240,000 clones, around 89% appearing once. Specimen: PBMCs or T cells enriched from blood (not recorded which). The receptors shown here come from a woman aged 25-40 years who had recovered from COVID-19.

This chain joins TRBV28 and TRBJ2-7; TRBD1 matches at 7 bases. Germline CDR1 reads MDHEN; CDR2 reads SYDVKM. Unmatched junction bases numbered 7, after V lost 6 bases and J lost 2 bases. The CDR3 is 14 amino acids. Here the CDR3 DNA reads TGTGCCAGCAGGGGGTGGACAGGAACCTACGAGCAGTACTTC. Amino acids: CASRGWTGTYEQYF.

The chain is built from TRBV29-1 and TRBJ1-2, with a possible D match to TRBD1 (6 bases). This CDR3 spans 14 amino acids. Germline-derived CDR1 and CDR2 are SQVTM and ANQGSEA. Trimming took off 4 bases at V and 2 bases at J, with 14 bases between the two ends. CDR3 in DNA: TGCAGCGTTGCCTCTGGGGACACCAACTATGGCTACACCTTC. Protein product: CSVASGDTNYGYTF.

CDR3 sequence: CASSLFRTGGSYNEQFF. The CDR3 DNA is TGTGCCAGCAGCTTATTCCGGACGGGAGGCTCCTACAATGAGCAGTTCTTC. This chain connects TRBV7-2 to TRBJ2-1; 7 positions match TRBD2. V trimming: 2 bases; J trimming: 0 bases; junction bases outside the gene matches: 7. CDR1 is SGHTA, CDR2 FQGNSA, per germline. The CDR3 sequence is 17 residues long.

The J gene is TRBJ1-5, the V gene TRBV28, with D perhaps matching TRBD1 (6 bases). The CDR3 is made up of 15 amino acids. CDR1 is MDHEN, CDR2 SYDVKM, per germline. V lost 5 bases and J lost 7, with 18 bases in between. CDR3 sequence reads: CASSPRGGGKQPQHF. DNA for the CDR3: TGTGCCAGCAGTCCAAGAGGGGGGGGGAAACAGCCCCAGCATTTT.

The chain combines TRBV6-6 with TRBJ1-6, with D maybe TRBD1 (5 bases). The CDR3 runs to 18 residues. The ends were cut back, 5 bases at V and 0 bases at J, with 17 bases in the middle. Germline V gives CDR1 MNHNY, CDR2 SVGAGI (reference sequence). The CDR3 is CASSQNAGLSSYNSPLHF. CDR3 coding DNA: TGTGCCAGCAGTCAAAACGCAGGGTTAAGCTCCTATAATTCACCCCTCCACTTT.

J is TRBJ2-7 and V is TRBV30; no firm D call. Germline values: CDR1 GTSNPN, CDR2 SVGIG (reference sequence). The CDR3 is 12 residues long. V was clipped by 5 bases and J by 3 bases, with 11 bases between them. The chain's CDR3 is CAWGSVRYEQYF. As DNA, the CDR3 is TGTGCCTGGGGGTCGGTTCGCTACGAGCAGTACTTC. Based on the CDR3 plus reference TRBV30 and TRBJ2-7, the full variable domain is SQTIHQWPATLVQPVGSPLSLECTVEGTSNPNLYWYRQAAGRGLQLLFYSVGIGQISSEVPQNLSASRPQDRQFILSSKKLLLSDSGFYLCAWGSVRYEQYFGPGTRLTVT.

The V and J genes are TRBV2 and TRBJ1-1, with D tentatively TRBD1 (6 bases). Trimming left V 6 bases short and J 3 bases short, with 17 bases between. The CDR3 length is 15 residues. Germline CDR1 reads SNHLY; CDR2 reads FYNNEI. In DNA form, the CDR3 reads TGTGCCAGCAGCGGAGCAGGGGTTCGGGACACTGAAGCTTTCTTT. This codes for CASSGAGVRDTEAFF. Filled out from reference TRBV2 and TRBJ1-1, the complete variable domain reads EPEVTQTPSHQVTQMGQEVILRCVPISNHLYFYWYRQILGQKVEFLVSFYNNEISEKSEIFDDQFSVERPDGSNFTLKIRSTKLEDSAMYFCASSGAGVRDTEAFFGQGTRLTVV.

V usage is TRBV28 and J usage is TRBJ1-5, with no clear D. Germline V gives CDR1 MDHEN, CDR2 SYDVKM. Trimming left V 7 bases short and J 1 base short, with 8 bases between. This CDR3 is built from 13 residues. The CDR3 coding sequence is TGTGCCAGCAATAGCGGGAGCAATCAGCCCCAGCATTTT. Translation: CASNSGSNQPQHF.

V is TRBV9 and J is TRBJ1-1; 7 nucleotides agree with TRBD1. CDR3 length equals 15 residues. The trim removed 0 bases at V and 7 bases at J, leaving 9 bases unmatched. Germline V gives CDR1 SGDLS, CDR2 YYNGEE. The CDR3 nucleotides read TGTGCCAGCAGCGTAGGAGGACAGGACAAAGATGAAGCTTTCTTT. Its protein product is CASSVGGQDKDEAFF.

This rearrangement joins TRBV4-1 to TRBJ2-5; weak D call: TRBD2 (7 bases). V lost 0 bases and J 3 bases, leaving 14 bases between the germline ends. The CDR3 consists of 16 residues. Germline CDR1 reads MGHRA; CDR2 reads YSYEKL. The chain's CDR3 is CASSQDRKGGEETQYF. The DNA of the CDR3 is TGCGCCAGCAGCCAAGATAGAAAAGGGGGGGAAGAGACCCAGTACTTC.

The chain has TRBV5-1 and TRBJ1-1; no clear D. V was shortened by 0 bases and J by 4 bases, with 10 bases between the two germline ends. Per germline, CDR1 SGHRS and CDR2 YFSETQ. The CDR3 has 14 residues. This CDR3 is CASSLEGRSTEAFF. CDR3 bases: TGCGCCAGCAGCTTGGAAGGAAGGAGCACTGAAGCTTTCTTT. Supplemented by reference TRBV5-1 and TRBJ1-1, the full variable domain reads KAGVTQTPRYLIKTRGQQVTLSCSPISGHRSVSWYQQTPGQGLQFLFEYFSETQRNKGNFPGRFSGRQFSNSRSEMNVSTLELGDSALYLCASSLEGRSTEAFFGQGTRLTVV.

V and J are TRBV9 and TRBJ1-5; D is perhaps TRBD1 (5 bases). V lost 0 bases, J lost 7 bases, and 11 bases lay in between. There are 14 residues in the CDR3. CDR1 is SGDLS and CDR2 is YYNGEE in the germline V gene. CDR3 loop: CASSVGGNDQPQHF. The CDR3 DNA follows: TGTGCCAGCAGCGTAGGGGGCAACGACCAGCCCCAGCATTTT. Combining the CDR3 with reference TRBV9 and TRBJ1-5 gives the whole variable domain DSGVTQTPKHLITATGQRVTLRCSPRSGDLSVYWYQQSLDQGLQFLIQYYNGEERAKGNILERFSAQQFPDLHSELNLSSLELGDSALYFCASSVGGNDQPQHFGDGTRLSIL.

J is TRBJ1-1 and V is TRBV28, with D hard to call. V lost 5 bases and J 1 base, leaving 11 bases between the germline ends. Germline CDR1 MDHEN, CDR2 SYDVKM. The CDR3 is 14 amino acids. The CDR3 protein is CASSPWSGNTEAFF. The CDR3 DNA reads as TGTGCCAGCAGTCCATGGTCAGGGAACACTGAAGCTTTCTTT.

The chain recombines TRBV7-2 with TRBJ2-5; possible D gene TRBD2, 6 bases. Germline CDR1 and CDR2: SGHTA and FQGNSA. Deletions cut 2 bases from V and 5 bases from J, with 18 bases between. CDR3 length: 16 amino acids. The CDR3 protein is CASSLFRSGSGETQYF. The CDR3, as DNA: TGTGCCAGCAGCTTATTCCGCAGTGGGAGCGGGGAGACCCAGTACTTC.

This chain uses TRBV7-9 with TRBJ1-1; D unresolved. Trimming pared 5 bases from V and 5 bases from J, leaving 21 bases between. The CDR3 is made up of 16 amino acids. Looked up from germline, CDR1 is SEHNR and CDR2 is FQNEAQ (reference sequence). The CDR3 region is CASSTRLLLTGTEAFF. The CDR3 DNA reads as TGTGCCAGCAGCACGCGGTTACTTCTAACTGGGACTGAAGCTTTCTTT.